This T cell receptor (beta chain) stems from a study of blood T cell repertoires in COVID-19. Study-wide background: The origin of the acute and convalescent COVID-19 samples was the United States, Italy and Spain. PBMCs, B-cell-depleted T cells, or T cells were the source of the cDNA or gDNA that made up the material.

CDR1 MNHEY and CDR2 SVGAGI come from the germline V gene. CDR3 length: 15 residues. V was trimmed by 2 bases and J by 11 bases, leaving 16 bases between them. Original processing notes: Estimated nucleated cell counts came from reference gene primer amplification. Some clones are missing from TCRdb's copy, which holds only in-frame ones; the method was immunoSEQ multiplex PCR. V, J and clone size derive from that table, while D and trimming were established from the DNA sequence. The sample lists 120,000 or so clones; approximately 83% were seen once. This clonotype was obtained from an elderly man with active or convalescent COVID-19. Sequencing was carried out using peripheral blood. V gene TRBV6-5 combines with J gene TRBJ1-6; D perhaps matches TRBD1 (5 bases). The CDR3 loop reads CASSYRRDPGTPLHF. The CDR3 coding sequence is TGTGCCAGCAGTTACAGGAGGGACCCAGGGACACCCCTCCACTTT.